One TCR beta chain is described in this entry. Trimming pared 5 bases from V and 9 bases from J, leaving 14 bases between. Germline V gives CDR1 LGHDT, CDR2 YNNKEL (reference sequence). CDR3 length equals 13 residues. The record originates from a study of control samples from healthy donors and cancer patients. Some clones are missing from TCRdb's copy, which holds only in-frame ones; the method was immunoSEQ multiplex PCR. The data show around 100,000 clones, about 89% seen once. The chain uses TRBV3-1 (or the pseudogene TRBV3-2) and TRBJ2-1; perhaps D is TRBD1 or TRBD2 (5 bases each). This TCR was recovered from a man aged 25-45 years in good health. The sequenced material came from blood. The chain's CDR3 is CASSVPPGPEQFF. The CDR3 coding sequence is TGTGCCAGCAGCGTTCCCCCGGGGCCTGAGCAGTTCTTC.